The T cell receptor (beta chain) under discussion was sequenced for a study of blood T cells in healthy people across ages. Alongside a J-beta primer mix, a sample-barcoded 5' primer served in a second PCR lasting about 7 to 12 cycles. TCRdb reprocessed the 5' RACE reads via MiXCR and lists one record per CDR3 protein. Of roughly 2 million distinct CDR3 sequences detected, 49% appear once; the ten largest clones hold around 2.1%. Between the trimmed V and J ends, which lost 0 bases and 0 bases, there was a span of 11 bases. The germline CDR1 and CDR2 sequences are LGHNA and YSLEER. This CDR3 contains 17 residues.

The chain has TRBV4-3 and TRBJ1-4; D is unclear. This clonotype originated in a woman aged 40 to 50 in good health. The sample taken for sequencing was blood. CDR3 sequence: CASSQDHTQATNEKLFF. Here the CDR3 DNA reads TGCGCCAGCAGCCAAGATCATACCCAAGCAACTAATGAAAAACTGTTTTTT.